This TCR beta chain stems from a study of breast tumors, draining lymph nodes, adjacent tissues. Notes on the study in general: Data fit most tumor T cells coming from lymph node, expanding in tumor.

There are a few counts of this clonotype. Its antigen is unknown. A much larger clone lies one base from this, so it may be a read error. The lymph nodes were axillary draining lymph nodes from breast cancer patients. V lost 5 bases and J 7 bases, leaving 9 bases between the germline ends. Looked up from germline, CDR1 is MNHEY and CDR2 is SVGAGI. The CDR3 totals 11 residues. One entry per CDR3 protein, called by TCRdb with MiXCR from the multiplex PCR reads. The sample has 200,000 to 300,000 distinct CDR3 sequences; roughly 30% are singletons. The rearrangement joins TRBV6-5 to TRBJ2-7, with D uncertain. Sample: axillary lymph node tissue. The receptor comes from a female donor with breast cancer. Some clones in this sample may be carry-over from other donors' samples. CDR3 coding DNA: TGTGCCAGCAGTCACTTGGGTGAGCAGTACTTC. Translation: CASSHLGEQYF.